The 24 T cell receptor beta chains listed next were all sequenced from one sample in a study of T-cell memory formation after mild COVID-19. TCRdb ran MiXCR on the 5' RACE reads and lists one entry per CDR3 protein. The table has about 360,000 distinct CDR3 sequences, about 15% seen once; the top ten hold around a fifth. The sample consisted of PBMCs or a T cell subset sorted from them (not recorded which). The receptors derive from a man aged 18-30 years who had mild COVID-19 (a few samples of this study predate the infection). Cell type and time point are not known.

The chain has TRBV30 and TRBJ1-6; the D gene is possibly TRBD1 (5 bases). CDR1 is GTSNPN and CDR2 is SVGIG in the germline V gene (reference sequence). The CDR3 is 17 residues long. With 4 bases removed from V and 7 bases from J, the gap between germline ends came to 23 bases. CDR3 amino acids: CAWNSPRQKGSNSPLHF. The CDR3 DNA reads TGTGCCTGGAATTCCCCGAGACAGAAAGGGAGCAATTCACCCCTCCACTTT.

In its sample, this clonotype was seen a few times. The V and J genes are TRBV7-2 and TRBJ2-7, with 8 bases fitting TRBD1. Germline lookup yields CDR1 SGHTA and CDR2 FQGNSA. The CDR3 has 14 residues. Trimming at V came to 3 bases and at J to 0 bases, leaving 1 base not matched to a gene. The CDR3 DNA reads as TGTGCCAGCAGCTTGGACAGGGTCTCCTACGAGCAGTACGTC. Amino acids: CASSLDRVSYEQYV.

Many counts were recorded for this clonotype. This CDR3 is CASSYDWSREAFF. The CDR3 DNA reads as TGTGCCAGCAGTTACGACTGGTCTCGTGAAGCTTTCTTT. The rearrangement joins TRBV6-5 to TRBJ1-1; D is unclear. Germline lookup yields CDR1 MNHEY and CDR2 SVGAGI. The V gene lost 2 bases and the J gene lost 7 bases, with 11 bases spanning the gap. CDR3 length: 13 amino acids.

The V call is TRBV7-3, the J call TRBJ2-3; D perhaps matches TRBD1 (6 bases). The CDR3 is made up of 17 amino acids. CDR1 and CDR2 (germline): SGHTA, FQGTGA. Trimming took 4 bases from V and 2 from J, leaving 19 bases between them. Here the CDR3 DNA reads TGTGCCAGCAGCTCCGGGACACCCCGAAGGAACACAGATACGCAGTATTTT. This encodes CASSSGTPRRNTDTQYF.

This clonotype occurred many times. The chain is built from TRBV7-9 and TRBJ2-3, with D hard to call. This CDR3 has 11 amino acids. Germline CDR1 SEHNR, CDR2 FQNEAQ (reference sequence). Trimming stripped 3 bases from V and 5 bases from J, with 3 bases between. Here the CDR3 DNA reads TGTGCCAGCAGCTTTTTAGATACGCAGTATTTT. It is translated as CASSFLDTQYF. Full variable domain (rest looked up from reference TRBV7-9 and TRBJ2-3): DTGVSQNPRHKITKRGQNVTFRCDPISEHNRLYWYRQTLGQGPEFLTYFQNEAQLEKSRLLSDRFSAERPKGSFSTLEIQRTEQGDSAMYLCASSFLDTQYFGPGTRLTVL.

This clonotype was recorded a few times. V is TRBV5-5 and J is TRBJ1-4; 9 positions match TRBD1. J was trimmed by 10 bases and V by 5 bases; bases with no gene match: 12. The germline V gene has CDR1 SGHKS and CDR2 YYEKEE (reference sequence). This CDR3 spans 15 amino acids. CDR3 residues: CASRNGLGQGGKLFF. CDR3 DNA sequence: TGTGCCAGCAGGAATGGTTTGGGACAGGGTGGAAAACTGTTTTTT.

The CDR3 sequence is CSARGGVANYGYTF. DNA of the CDR3: TGCAGTGCTAGAGGCGGGGTAGCTAACTATGGCTACACCTTC. The chain couples TRBV20-1 to TRBJ1-2; no definite D call. Germline V CDR1 and CDR2: DFQATT, SNEGSKA (reference sequence). This CDR3 has 14 residues. Trimming shortened V by 1 base and J by 0 bases, and 9 bases separated the two germline ends.

This clonotype turned up a few times. The chain recombines TRBV5-6 with TRBJ2-1; 13 positions agree with TRBD2. Germline CDR1 reads SGHDT; CDR2 reads YYEEEE. The V and J ends lost 2 bases and 2 bases, in that order; junction bases with no gene match: 4. The CDR3 extends over 17 amino acids. The CDR3: CASSFGLAGEPYNEQFF. DNA for the CDR3: TGTGCCAGCAGCTTTGGACTAGCGGGGGAACCCTACAATGAGCAGTTCTTC.

The V and J genes are TRBV5-1 and TRBJ1-4, with D maybe TRBD1 (5 bases). Germline CDR1 and CDR2: SGHRS and YFSETQ. Trimming stripped 2 bases from V and 5 bases from J, with 10 bases between. The CDR3 contains 14 residues. This CDR3 reads CASSFQGQNEKLFF. In DNA, the CDR3 is TGCGCCAGCAGCTTTCAGGGCCAGAATGAAAAACTGTTTTTT.

This clonotype was recorded a few times. The chain has TRBV6-5 and TRBJ1-6, with D uncertain. The germline V gene encodes CDR1 MNHEY and CDR2 SVGAGI. The CDR3 extends over 12 amino acids. Trimming left V 0 bases short and J 7 bases short, with 1 base between. The CDR3 here is CASSYSNSPLHF. The CDR3 DNA reads as TGTGCCAGCAGTTACTCGAATTCACCCCTCCACTTT.

The table lists this clonotype with a few counts. The chain couples TRBV20-1 to TRBJ2-1; D perhaps matches TRBD1 (6 bases). The CDR3 spans 15 residues. Germline CDR1 DFQATT, CDR2 SNEGSKA (reference sequence). V was clipped by 4 bases and J by 2 bases, with 15 bases between them. CDR3 region: CSAIRGRGAYNEQFF. The DNA of the CDR3 is TGCAGTGCTATTCGCGGCAGGGGTGCCTACAATGAGCAGTTCTTC.

This chain connects TRBV20-1 to TRBJ2-5, with 9 nucleotides matching TRBD2. Germline trimming cut 5 bases from V and 2 bases from J; bases unmatched to any gene: 15. The CDR3 totals 17 residues. CDR1 is DFQATT and CDR2 is SNEGSKA in the germline V gene (reference sequence). CDR3: CSASTWKRGALQETQYF. CDR3 DNA sequence: TGCAGTGCTTCCACCTGGAAGCGGGGGGCGTTACAAGAGACCCAGTACTTC.

The chain uses TRBV4-3 and TRBJ2-7; tentatively, D is TRBD1 (6 bases). Trimming cost V 4 bases and J 3 bases, with 19 bases left between them. The germline gives CDR1 LGHNA, CDR2 YSLEER. The CDR3 spans 16 residues. The CDR3 spells CASSPTGSPPHYEQYF. The CDR3 bases are TGCGCCAGCAGCCCTACAGGGAGCCCCCCTCACTACGAGCAGTACTTC.

The chain is built from TRBV18 and TRBJ1-1, with D unresolved. V lost 8 bases and J lost 1, with 11 bases in between. CDR3 size: 13 residues. The germline V gene encodes CDR1 KGHSH and CDR2 LQKENI. The CDR3 DNA reads TGTGCCAGCCAACATGGGGAGAACACTGAAGCTTTCTTT. Translated, it gives CASQHGENTEAFF.

This chain connects TRBV27 to TRBJ2-3; D possibly matches TRBD1 or TRBD2 (5 bases each). This CDR3 is built from 13 residues. V lost 6 bases and J lost 5, with 12 bases in between. Germline V gene data show CDR1 as MNHEY and CDR2 as SMNVEV (reference sequence). The CDR3 region is CASSIGTGDTQYF. CDR3 in DNA: TGTGCCAGCAGCATAGGGACCGGAGATACGCAGTATTTT.

This clonotype came up a few times. This chain joins TRBV7-2 and TRBJ1-4; D is ambiguous. Germline CDR1 SGHTA, CDR2 FQGNSA. V shed 3 bases and J shed 8 bases, with 13 bases lying between them. The CDR3 totals 14 residues. The CDR3 region is CASSLTNWREKLFF. The CDR3 coding sequence is TGTGCCAGCAGCTTGACCAATTGGCGGGAAAAACTGTTTTTT.

V usage is TRBV28 and J usage is TRBJ2-5, with D unresolved. CDR3 length: 14 residues. Germline values: CDR1 MDHEN, CDR2 SYDVKM. The V and J ends lost 2 bases and 5 bases respectively, with 12 bases between them. The DNA of the CDR3 is TGTGCCAGCAGTTTACCGTCAGTTCGGGAGACCCAGTACTTC. Its translation: CASSLPSVRETQYF.

This clonotype occurred a few times. This rearrangement joins TRBV7-2 to TRBJ1-1; 8 bases are shared with TRBD1. Looked up from germline, CDR1 is SGHTA and CDR2 is FQGNSA. The J segment lost 10 bases and the V segment lost 5 bases, leaving 15 bases of the junction unmatched. This CDR3 has 15 amino acids. CDR3 in amino acids: CASSVTYRRGRGAFF. The CDR3 DNA reads as TGTGCCAGCAGCGTGACCTACCGCAGGGGGCGAGGAGCTTTCTTT.

This clonotype was recorded a few times. The J gene is TRBJ1-2, the V gene TRBV7-2, with D possibly TRBD1 on 6 matching bases. Germline CDR1 SGHTA, CDR2 FQGNSA. The CDR3 is 14 residues long. V lost 5 bases and J lost 6, with 16 bases in between. As DNA, the CDR3 is TGTGCCAGCAGCCCGGAGTGGGGGGCGGATGGCTACACCTTC. Translating gives CASSPEWGADGYTF.

This clonotype has more than one count but fewer than ten. This chain joins TRBV6-2 or TRBV6-3 and TRBJ2-7, with D unclear. The V gene lost 6 bases and the J gene lost 1 base, with 16 bases spanning the gap. CDR3 size: 15 residues. In germline, CDR1 is MNHEY, CDR2 SVGEGT. CDR3 in amino acids: CASSLRHLQSYEQYV. The CDR3 DNA reads as TGTGCCAGCAGCCTCCGCCACCTCCAATCCTACGAGCAGTACGTC.

The rearrangement uses TRBV4-2 and TRBJ1-5; 7 positions match TRBD1. V lost 4 bases to trimming and J lost 5 bases; unmatched junction nucleotides: 5. Germline loops: CDR1 LGHNA, CDR2 YNFKEQ. The length of the CDR3 is 14 residues. CDR3 in amino acids: CASSRGTVDQPQHF. Here the CDR3 DNA reads TGTGCCAGCAGCCGCGGGACAGTTGATCAGCCCCAGCATTTT.

This clonotype was counted between two and nine times. The V and J genes are TRBV7-9 and TRBJ1-4; D unclear. CDR3 length equals 11 residues. V was shortened by 1 base and J by 10 bases, with 4 bases between the two germline ends. In germline, CDR1 is SEHNR, CDR2 FQNEAQ (reference sequence). The CDR3 here is CASSLGGKLFF. Here the CDR3 DNA reads TGTGCCAGCAGCTTAGGGGGAAAACTGTTTTTT.

This clonotype has more than one count but fewer than ten. V and J are TRBV15 and TRBJ2-1; 7 nucleotides line up with TRBD2. In germline, CDR1 is LNHNV, CDR2 YYDKDF (reference sequence). This CDR3 has 15 amino acids. V shed 0 bases and J 7 bases; nucleotides not matched to a gene: 6. As DNA, the CDR3 is TGTGCCACCAGCAGAGACCCGGGACTATTTAATGAGCAGTTCTTC. Its protein is CATSRDPGLFNEQFF.

The gene calls are TRBV2 and TRBJ2-5; 8 bases are a match to TRBD2. This CDR3 region has 12 residues. Per germline, CDR1 SNHLY and CDR2 FYNNEI. J was trimmed by 3 bases and V by 9 bases; bases with no gene match: 3. The CDR3 sequence is CARRGDEETQYF. The CDR3 nucleotides are TGTGCCAGGCGGGGGGACGAAGAGACCCAGTACTTC.